The clone carrying this T cell receptor (beta chain) was seen only a few times. Being one base from a much bigger clone, this may be a read error. Stable hyperthyroidism was defined by absence of ophthalmopathy within 18 months of follow-up. Newly diagnosed hyperthyroidism donors, aged 18 to 65, duration under 2 months. This specimen comes from a study of Graves' ophthalmopathy and Graves' hyperthyroidism. The germline V gene encodes CDR1 SGHTA and CDR2 FQGNSA. This CDR3 has 14 amino acids. V was cut by 2 bases and J by 6 bases, with 10 bases left in between. TCR beta CDR3 regions were amplified from RNA transcripts. The workflow started with a first-round RT-PCR run with HTBI primers and then moved on to a second-round multiplex PCR. MiXCR was run by TCRdb on the multiplex PCR reads, yielding one entry per CDR3 protein. Of about 370,000 distinct CDR3 sequences in the sample, approximately 18% are singletons; the top ten hold roughly 2.3%.

The chain couples TRBV7-2 to TRBJ2-2; D tentatively fits TRBD1 or TRBD2 (5 bases each). Sequenced input: peripheral blood. The receptor's source is an adult woman with stable Graves' hyperthyroidism. CDR3 nucleotide sequence: TGTGCCAGCAGCTTAAGGGGAGTAGCCGGGGAGCTGTTTTTT. This sequence encodes CASSLRGVAGELFF.